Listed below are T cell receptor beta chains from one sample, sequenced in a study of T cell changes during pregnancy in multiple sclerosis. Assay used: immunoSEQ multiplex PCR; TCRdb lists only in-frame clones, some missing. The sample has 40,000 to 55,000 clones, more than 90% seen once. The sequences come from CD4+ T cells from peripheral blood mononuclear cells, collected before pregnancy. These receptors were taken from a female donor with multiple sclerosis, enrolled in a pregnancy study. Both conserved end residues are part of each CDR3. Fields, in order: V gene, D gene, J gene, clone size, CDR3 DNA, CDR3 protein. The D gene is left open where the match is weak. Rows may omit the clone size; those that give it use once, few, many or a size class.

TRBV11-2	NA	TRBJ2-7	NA	TGTGCCAGCAGCTTAGCGCAGGGGCGGGGGACGGGATACGAGCAGTACTTC	CASSLAQGRGTGYEQYF
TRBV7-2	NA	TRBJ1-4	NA	TGTGCCAGCAGCTTAGCTACAGGGACTGAAAAACTGTTTTTT	CASSLATGTEKLFF
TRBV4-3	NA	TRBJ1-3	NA	TGCGCCAGCAGCCAATACACGGGGAGAACAGGGATCTCTGGAAACACCATATATTTT	CASSQYTGRTGISGNTIYF
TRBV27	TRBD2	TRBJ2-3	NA	TGTGCCAGCAGTTTCTTGTCTAGCGGGAGAGGGGGAACAGATACGCAGTATTTT	CASSFLSSGRGGTDTQYF
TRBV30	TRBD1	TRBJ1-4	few	TGTGCCTGGAGCCCGGGACAGGGAGAGATGTTTTTT	CAWSPGQGEMFF
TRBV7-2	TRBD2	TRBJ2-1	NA	TGTGCCAGCAGCTTAGAGGGGACTAGCAGACGCAATGAGCAGTTCTTC	CASSLEGTSRRNEQFF
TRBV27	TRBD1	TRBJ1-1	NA	TGTGCCAGCAGCCCGAGGGGACAGGGTGGAGAAGCTTTCTTT	CASSPRGQGGEAFF
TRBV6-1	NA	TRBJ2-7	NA	TGTGCCAGCAGGAGTTGGTTGTGGAGAGGGTACTTC	CASRSWLWRGYF
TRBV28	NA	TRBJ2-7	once	TGTGCCAGCAGTTTGGACAATTCCTACGAGCAGTACTTC	CASSLDNSYEQYF
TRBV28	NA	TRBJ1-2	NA	TGTGCCAGCAGTTTTCGGACTGCTTCGGGCTACACCTTC	CASSFRTASGYTF
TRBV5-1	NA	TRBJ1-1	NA	TGCGCCAGCAGCTTGGCCGCAGGGGAAGGTGAAGCTTTCTTT	CASSLAAGEGEAFF
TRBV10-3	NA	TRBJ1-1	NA	TGTGCCACTAAATATGACACTGGACAGTTGAACACTGAAGCTTTCTTT	CATKYDTGQLNTEAFF
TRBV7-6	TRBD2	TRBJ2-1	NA	TGTGCCAGCAGCTTGACGGCTTCGGGAGGGCCGCGCAATGAGCAGTTCTTC	CASSLTASGGPRNEQFF
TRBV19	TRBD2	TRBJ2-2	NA	TGTGCCAGTAGTCTCGGGACTAGCGGGACTCCGAACACCGGGGAGCTGTTTTTT	CASSLGTSGTPNTGELFF
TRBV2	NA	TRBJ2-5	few	TGTGCCAGCAGTGAAGGTCGAGAGACCCAGTACTTC	CASSEGRETQYF
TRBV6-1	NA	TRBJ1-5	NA	TGTGCCAGCAGTGAACTCCTAGCTAAGTCCGGTCAGCCCCAGCATTTT	CASSELLAKSGQPQHF
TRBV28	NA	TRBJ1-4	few	TGTGCCAGCAGTTTAATGGCGGGGGTGGGAAAACTGTTTTTT	CASSLMAGVGKLFF
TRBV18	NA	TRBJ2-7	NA	TGTGCCAGCTCACCGCTGGACAGCGCTGGGGAGCAGTACTTC	CASSPLDSAGEQYF